This TCR beta chain was observed in a study of identical twins (dated by TCRdb to the mid-2010s). Some background on the complete study: To test whether fetal clonotypes persist, this study deep-sequenced TCR alpha and beta repertoires from monozygotic twins, from unrelated adults of various ages, and from cord blood. To rule out contamination, replicate twin experiments were performed at different times with different library preparation protocols. General conclusions and limits of the study: Compared with coincidental sharing between unrelated individuals, out-of-frame TCR alpha sequences shared between twins had an excess of sequences with low generation probability. In monozygotic twins, out-of-frame TCR alpha sharing was systematically underestimated by recombination models, although the models agreed with sharing between unrelated individuals. Conclusions relied on cross-sectional statistical analysis, since the same donors could not be followed over many years. The excess sharing between twins in beta out-of-frame sequences was weaker because fewer shared sequences reduced the signal-to-noise ratio. Fewer insertions were carried by abundant cord blood beta clonotypes, a similar but weaker trend appeared in young adult naive repertoires, and no such trend appeared in memory repertoires. Zero-insertion analyses could be partly confounded by invariant T cells such as MAIT and iNKT, though diverse VJ usage argued against such confounding for most clonotypes.

Library prep was done by 5' RACE. The reads were generated on an Illumina HiSeq 2000. A universal primer binding site was introduced by template switching, and a unique molecular identifier was present in the final cDNA, enabling accurate counting of TCR cDNA molecules. Specific primers in the conserved constant-segment region were used to synthesize first-strand cDNA for the TCR alpha and beta chains. To control for contamination, every cDNA library carried two barcodes: a SMART-Mk sample barcode plus Illumina barcodes. TruSeq adapter sequences, together with Illumina sample barcodes, were added in two successive PCR steps. TCR alpha and beta cDNA libraries were sequenced on the Illumina HiSeq platform with custom primers. On the authors' methods: Unique molecular identifiers were extracted from raw reads with MiGEC, and CDR3 positions were determined with MiXCR. For each individual, recombination models were inferred using an EM algorithm with the repgenHMM and IGoR tools. The analysis of shared clonotypes was done with the tcR package in R, with sharing normalized by the product of cloneset sizes. To study raw recombination without the effects of thymic and clonal selection, out-of-frame nonproductive sequences were analyzed. The raw public reads went through TCRdb reprocessing: fastp at Q25, MiXCR clone calling, in-frame beta chains kept. Here each entry gathers all rows of one CDR3 protein and keeps the most common genes and DNA. TCRdb's processing, not the authors' own work, is the source of the V and J calls. The sample includes 350,000 to 400,000 distinct CDR3 sequences, with 9% observed a single time. The leading ten clones occupy 8% to 9.5% of the sample.

This clonotype was observed a few times. Which antigen it targets is not known. No base quality information exists; no much larger clone differs at one position. Including cysteine and phenylalanine, the CDR3 has 14 amino acids. Only the CDR3 portion is preserved as DNA: 42 bases, with reading frame beginning at the first base. As encoded in the germline V gene, CDR1 is SGHRS while CDR2 is YFSETQ. Trimming takes 1 base off V and 8 bases off J; junction bases not matched to a gene: 5. Every donor in the study was a healthy Caucasian. The researchers also sequenced three unrelated adults who were not twins: a male aged 18 to 29, a male aged 50 to 60, and a female aged 50 to 60. Using Miltenyi CD45RO+ enrichment and human naive T-cell isolation kits, memory (CD45RO+) and naive T cells were isolated from PBMC.

The receptor was isolated from a woman between 50 and 59 years old in good health. Sequencing input: naive T cells sorted from blood. The cell subset or site label on this specimen signifies: cells isolated with a human naive T-cell isolation kit. The sequence joins TRBV5-1 to TRBJ2-1, and TRBD1 aligns with 8 junction nucleotides. The CDR3 loop reads CASSLWTGLDEQFF. Read as DNA, the sequence is TGCGCCAGCAGCTTGTGGACAGGGCTAGATGAGCAGTTCTTC.